These 9 T cell receptor beta chains came from one sample sequenced in a study of CD8+CD57+ T cells in acquired aplastic anemia. An expansion of CD8+CD57+ cells by flow cytometry had been shown in patients chosen for sequencing. Template material for TCR beta VDJ and CDR3 profiling consisted of genomic DNA. TCRdb reprocessed the reads with MiXCR, giving one entry per CDR3 protein. Of approximately 250,000 distinct CDR3 sequences detected, roughly 82% appear once; the ten largest clones hold 42%. The sequenced material came from sorted CD4+, CD8+, or CD8+CD57+ T cells (not recorded which) from PBMCs. The receptors shown here come from a human donor with aplastic anemia.

With regard to this clonotype: The junction departs from the called germline gene at one end, perhaps through a read error. J is TRBJ1-2 and V is TRBV2; a possible D gene is TRBD1 (6 bases). Germline-derived CDR1 and CDR2 are SNHLY and FYNNEI. This CDR3 has 13 amino acids. The CDR3, as DNA: TGTGCCAGCGGCCACGGGGGCACAGATACGCAGACCTTT. Residues: CASGHGGTDTQTF.

The chain joins TRBV9 to TRBJ1-2, with 10 bases matching TRBD1. This CDR3 region has 13 residues. The V gene's germline CDR1 is SGDLS and CDR2 YYNGEE. The V segment lost 3 bases and the J segment 4 bases; nucleotides outside the gene matches: 0. The CDR3 DNA follows: TGTGCCAGCAGCGGGACAGGGGGCTATGGCTACACCTTC. As protein: CASSGTGGYGYTF.

This chain uses TRBV7-8 with TRBJ2-7, with D possibly TRBD2 on 6 matching bases. CDR1 and CDR2 (germline): SGHVS, FQNEAQ. This CDR3 has 18 residues. Trimming pared 0 bases from V and 3 bases from J, leaving 21 bases between. CDR3 in DNA: TGTGCCAGCAGCTTAGCGGGAGGCCCCAATACGCAGTACTACGAGCAGTACGTC. Its translation is CASSLAGGPNTQYYEQYV.

The V gene is TRBV7-8, the J gene TRBJ2-7; 7 bases line up with TRBD1. Germline CDR1 reads SGHVS; CDR2 reads FQNEAQ. The V segment lost 5 bases and the J segment 4 bases; nucleotides outside the gene matches: 20. The CDR3 has 18 residues. CDR3 coding DNA: TGTGCCAGCAGCGGACAGGTATCCCCTGGAAACACCATATACGAGCAGTACGTC. This codes for CASSGQVSPGNTIYEQYV.

The chain joins TRBV7-3 to TRBJ2-1; TRBD2 agrees at 7 bases. V lost 2 bases, J lost 4 bases, and 8 bases stayed unmatched. The CDR3 is made up of 16 amino acids. In germline, CDR1 is SGHTA, CDR2 FQGTGA. The CDR3: CASSLPRRGWYNEQFF. The DNA of the CDR3 is TGTGCCAGCAGCTTACCGAGGCGGGGGTGGTACAATGAGCAGTTCTTC.

Concerning this clonotype itself: The conserved final phenylalanine or tryptophan is absent from the CDR3, which likely points to a read error. It is unclear where the CDR3 begins or ends on the DNA, so no DNA is shown, and the CDR3 is as TCRdb lists it. The CDR3 sequence: CASRLAGGPHTY. The chain uses TRBV7-8 and TRBJ2-5; TRBD2, the D gene given by the table, was not confirmed from the DNA. The CDR3 numbers 12 amino acids, ends counted. Per the germline V gene, CDR1 is SGHVS and CDR2 is FQNEAQ.

The chain joins TRBV7-3 to TRBJ2-1, with TRBD2 matching over 10 bases. The V and J ends lost 6 bases and 7 bases, in that order; junction bases with no gene match: 3. The CDR3 has 13 residues. The germline V gene encodes CDR1 SGHTA and CDR2 FQGTGA. The DNA for the CDR3 is TGTGCCAGCAGTTCTAGCGGGAGTAATGAGCAGTTCTTC. Translated, it gives CASSSSGSNEQFF.

The chain joins TRBV2 to TRBJ2-5; perhaps TRBD1 as D (6 bases). The CDR3 consists of 15 residues. V lost 8 bases, J lost 14 bases, and 30 bases lay in between. Germline lookup yields CDR1 SNHLY and CDR2 FYNNEI. The CDR3 DNA sequence: TGTGCCAGCGGGGAAGGGGGAGCGGATTCGGAGAATTATTACTTC. Translation: CASGEGGADSENYYF.

The chain couples TRBV7-2 to TRBJ2-1; D unclear. Germline V gene data show CDR1 as SGHTA and CDR2 as FQGNSA. The CDR3 covers 16 residues. V lost 4 bases and J lost 4, with 17 bases in between. The DNA for the CDR3 is TGTGCCAGCAGCTCCCCCCTGCCTGAGGAATACAATGAGCAGTTCTTC. It is translated as CASSSPLPEEYNEQFF. Complete variable domain (other parts from reference TRBV7-2 and TRBJ2-1): GAGVSQSPSNKVTEKGKDVELRCDPISGHTALYWYRQSLGQGLEFLIYFQGNSAPDKSGLPSDRFSAERTGGSVSTLTIQRTQQEDSAVYLCASSSPLPEEYNEQFFGPGTRLTVL.